This passage covers 9 T cell receptor beta chains from one sample sequenced in a study of T cell responses to AZD1222 COVID-19 vaccine. Only in-frame clones appear in the TCRdb table, and some are missing; sequencing was by immunoSEQ multiplex PCR. The repertoire holds roughly 150,000 clones, with around 90% as singletons. The specimen comprised peripheral blood, sampled on day 0 of AZD1222 vaccination. The source is an adult in good health.

This sequence joins TRBV13 and TRBJ2-7; no clear D gene. Germline loops: CDR1 PRHDT, CDR2 FYEKMQ (reference sequence). V was pared by 5 bases and J by 6 bases, with 11 bases between. CDR3 length: 12 residues. DNA of the CDR3: TGTGCCAGCAGCACCACCCTGGGCGAGCAGTACTTC. Its protein is CASSTTLGEQYF.

The chain recombines TRBV28 with TRBJ2-2, with D tentatively TRBD1 (6 bases). V was cut by 4 bases and J by 6 bases, with 12 bases left in between. The CDR3 runs to 14 residues. The germline gives CDR1 MDHEN, CDR2 SYDVKM. The CDR3 DNA reads TGTGCCAGCAGTTACAGCCCAGGGGCCGGGGAGCTGTTTTTT. This sequence encodes CASSYSPGAGELFF.

The chain has TRBV30 and TRBJ2-1; D perhaps matches TRBD1 (6 bases). Per the germline V gene, CDR1 is GTSNPN and CDR2 is SVGIG (reference sequence). The CDR3 extends over 14 amino acids. V lost 4 bases and J lost 8, with 18 bases in between. Here the CDR3 reads CAWNGGGPYDEQFF. For the CDR3, the DNA is TGTGCCTGGAATGGGGGCGGCCCCTATGATGAGCAGTTCTTC.

CDR3 sequence reads: CASSDSGGLMNTEAFF. CDR3 nucleotide sequence: TGTGCCAGCAGTGACTCGGGGGGACTCATGAACACTGAAGCTTTCTTT. The V call is TRBV6-4, the J call TRBJ1-1; D perhaps matches TRBD1 (5 bases). The CDR3 runs to 16 residues. V was clipped by 0 bases and J by 0 bases, with 11 bases between them. In germline, CDR1 is MRHNA, CDR2 SNTAGT.

The chain carries TRBV18 and TRBJ2-7; D gene ambiguous. Germline CDR1 is KGHSH and CDR2 is LQKENI. V was shortened by 6 bases and J by 7 bases, with 19 bases between the two germline ends. The CDR3 is made up of 14 amino acids. CDR3: CASSDPRVLREQYF. The DNA of the CDR3 is TGTGCCAGCTCGGACCCACGGGTACTTAGAGAGCAGTACTTC.

The chain has TRBV11-2 and TRBJ2-3, with D possibly being TRBD2 (6 bases). The CDR3 length is 15 residues. From germline, CDR1 is SGHAT and CDR2 FQNNGV. V gave up 1 base and J gave up 2 bases, with 10 bases separating them. The CDR3 here is CASSLGAGTTDTQYF. For the CDR3, the DNA is TGTGCCAGCAGCTTAGGGGCGGGGACCACAGATACGCAGTATTTT.

J is TRBJ1-1 and V is TRBV5-4; D might be TRBD1 (6 bases). CDR1 and CDR2 from the germline V gene are SGHNT and YYREEE (reference sequence). V was clipped by 4 bases and J by 4 bases, with 8 bases between them. The length of the CDR3 is 12 residues. This CDR3 reads CASSRGGTEAFF. As DNA, the CDR3 is TGTGCCAGCAGCAGGGGGGGCACTGAAGCTTTCTTT.

The CDR3 coding sequence is TGCAGCGTTGAACGGTGGGCTAGCGGGAGAAGGACCGGGGAGCTGTTTTTT. It codes for CSVERWASGRRTGELFF. This sequence joins TRBV29-1 and TRBJ2-2; 10 bases fit TRBD2. The length of the CDR3 is 17 residues. CDR1 is SQVTM and CDR2 is ANQGSEA in the germline V gene. V was pared by 2 bases and J by 5 bases, with 11 bases of the junction left unmatched.

The rearrangement joins TRBV28 to TRBJ1-3; tentatively, D is TRBD1 (5 bases). CDR3 length equals 14 residues. Germline CDR1 and CDR2: MDHEN and SYDVKM. With 7 bases removed from V and 4 bases from J, the gap between germline ends came to 14 bases. The CDR3: CASTKGDSGNTIYF. CDR3 nucleotide sequence: TGTGCCAGCACCAAAGGGGATTCAGGAAACACCATATATTTT.